One and the same sample provided the 21 T cell receptor beta chains below, sequenced in a study of control samples from healthy donors and cancer patients. Some clones are missing from TCRdb's copy, which holds only in-frame ones; the method was immunoSEQ multiplex PCR. The table lists 90,000 to 150,000 clones, approximately 90% of them singletons. Sequences were obtained from blood. The receptors originated from a man between 35 and 55 years old in good health.

This chain joins TRBV9 and TRBJ2-3; TRBD2 matches at 7 bases. Germline V CDR1 and CDR2: SGDLS, YYNGEE. This CDR3 spans 16 amino acids. The ends lost 4 bases at V and 4 bases at J; junction bases unmatched: 12. The CDR3 here is CASSTFAAGVPDTQYF. The CDR3 bases are TGTGCCAGCAGCACCTTTGCGGCGGGGGTACCAGATACGCAGTATTTT.

The gene calls are TRBV3-1 (or the pseudogene TRBV3-2) and TRBJ1-3; possible D gene TRBD1, 5 bases. The length of the CDR3 is 16 residues. Germline-derived CDR1 and CDR2 are LGHDT and YNNKEL (reference sequence). The ends were cut back, 4 bases at V and 9 bases at J, with 22 bases in the middle. CDR3 loop: CASSRPRGTRSSTIYF. The CDR3 coding sequence is TGTGCCAGCAGCCGTCCTCGGGGCACCCGCAGTAGCACCATATATTTT.

The J gene is TRBJ1-2, the V gene TRBV25-1; D is unclear. Trimming pared 5 bases from V and 1 base from J, leaving 5 bases between. Germline loops: CDR1 MGHDK, CDR2 SYGVNS. The CDR3 consists of 12 residues. The CDR3 here is CASSRDNYGYTF. The CDR3 DNA is TGTGCCAGCAGTCGGGATAACTATGGCTACACCTTC.

The chain recombines TRBV6-6 with TRBJ1-3; D may be TRBD1 (6 bases). The CDR3 extends over 16 amino acids. The germline V gene encodes CDR1 MNHNY and CDR2 SVGAGI (reference sequence). Trimming removed 6 bases at V and 1 base at J, with 16 bases between. CDR3 sequence (DNA): TGTGCCAGCAGATTCTCTAACAGGGTATCTGGAAACACCATATATTTT. Its translation: CASRFSNRVSGNTIYF.

The chain carries TRBV5-5 and TRBJ1-1; no clear D. Trimming pared 4 bases from V and 0 bases from J, leaving 7 bases between. The CDR3 covers 13 residues. Germline V lookup: CDR1 SGHKS, CDR2 YYEKEE (reference sequence). The CDR3 nucleotides are TGTGCCAGCAGCGGATTGTTGAACACTGAAGCTTTCTTT. Translating gives CASSGLLNTEAFF.

This chain uses TRBV7-9 with TRBJ1-1; 11 nucleotides align to TRBD1. Germline CDR1 SEHNR, CDR2 FQNEAQ (reference sequence). V was clipped by 6 bases and J by 3 bases; unmatched bases: 12. The CDR3 has 17 amino acids. The CDR3 loop is CASSDGQGARLDTEAFF. The CDR3 coding sequence is TGTGCCAGCAGTGATGGACAGGGGGCGCGACTGGACACTGAAGCTTTCTTT.

Points on this clone: Its ends do not fully match the called genes, so a read error is possible. This same CDR3 is encoded by further DNA sequences in the sample. The chain couples TRBV5-1 to TRBJ1-1; D is perhaps TRBD1 (5 bases). Germline CDR1 and CDR2: SGHRS and YFSETQ. This CDR3 contains 14 residues. The CDR3 nucleotides read TGCGCCAGCAGCTTGATGACAGCCTACACTGAAGCCTTCTTT. This codes for CASSLMTAYTEAFF.

This chain links TRBV6-6 with TRBJ1-1; weak D call: TRBD1 (5 bases). The CDR3 totals 13 residues. CDR1 and CDR2 from the germline V gene are MNHNY and SVGAGI (reference sequence). Trimming took off 7 bases at V and 2 bases at J, with 11 bases between the two ends. CDR3 DNA sequence: TGTGCCAGCACTAGGGGCTCAAACACTGAAGCTTTCTTT. Translating it yields CASTRGSNTEAFF.

The chain combines TRBV6-2 or TRBV6-3 with TRBJ1-2; perhaps TRBD1 as D (5 bases). V lost 5 bases and J lost 5, with 21 bases in between. The V gene's germline CDR1 is MNHEY and CDR2 SVGEGT. This CDR3 contains 16 residues. DNA of the CDR3: TGTGCCAGCAGTCCCTCCAGGGCTTACACTCGGTATGGCTACACCTTC. Amino acids: CASSPSRAYTRYGYTF.

The genes are TRBV19 and TRBJ1-5; a weak D match, TRBD1 (5 bases). V lost 5 bases to trimming and J lost 0 bases, with 11 bases between them. This CDR3 has 15 residues. Looked up from germline, CDR1 is LNHDA and CDR2 is SQIVND (reference sequence). CDR3 amino acids: CASSWDGNSNQPQHF. DNA for the CDR3: TGTGCCAGTAGTTGGGACGGTAATAGCAATCAGCCCCAGCATTTT.

The chain is built from TRBV5-1 and TRBJ1-6, with unresolved D. The CDR3 spans 17 residues. From germline, CDR1 is SGHRS and CDR2 YFSETQ. Trimming removed 0 bases at V and 10 bases at J, with 20 bases between. The CDR3 nucleotides read TGCGCCAGCAGCTTGGGGTTTTCGGCAGATTTAAGCTCACCCCTCCACTTT. This gives the protein CASSLGFSADLSSPLHF.

The gene calls are TRBV3-1 (or the pseudogene TRBV3-2) and TRBJ1-5; D is unclear. The CDR3 sequence is 14 residues long. Germline values: CDR1 LGHDT, CDR2 YNNKEL (reference sequence). Deletions cut 0 bases from V and 0 bases from J, with 3 bases between. CDR3 sequence: CASSQDNSNQPQHF. The CDR3 bases are TGTGCCAGCAGCCAAGACAATAGCAATCAGCCCCAGCATTTT.

The rearrangement links TRBV5-1 to TRBJ1-2; possibly TRBD1 for D (6 bases). Trimming pared 0 bases from V and 3 bases from J, leaving 12 bases between. The CDR3 has 15 amino acids. Germline V gives CDR1 SGHRS, CDR2 YFSETQ. The CDR3 is CASSLGHRDDYGYTF. The DNA of the CDR3 is TGCGCCAGCAGCTTGGGTCACAGGGATGACTATGGCTACACCTTC. Full variable domain (missing parts from reference TRBV5-1 and TRBJ1-2): KAGVTQTPRYLIKTRGQQVTLSCSPISGHRSVSWYQQTPGQGLQFLFEYFSETQRNKGNFPGRFSGRQFSNSRSEMNVSTLELGDSALYLCASSLGHRDDYGYTFGSGTRLTVV.

This chain uses TRBV11-3 with TRBJ2-5; D remains ambiguous. V gave up 2 bases and J gave up 1 base, with 8 bases separating them. The V gene's germline CDR1 is SGHNT and CDR2 YENEEA. The CDR3 totals 14 residues. The CDR3 nucleotides are TGTGCCAGCAGCTTACCCTTCCTCCAAGAGACCCAGTACTTC. The encoded protein is CASSLPFLQETQYF.

The chain has TRBV7-8 and TRBJ2-1; 7 bases are a match to TRBD1. V was pared by 4 bases and J by 4 bases, with 10 bases of the junction left unmatched. Germline V gene data show CDR1 as SGHVS and CDR2 as FQNEAQ. CDR3 size: 16 residues. CDR3 amino acids: CASSSSTGIRYNEQFF. Here the CDR3 DNA reads TGTGCCAGCAGCTCATCGACAGGGATAAGGTACAATGAGCAGTTCTTC.

V and J are TRBV5-1 and TRBJ1-5; D is possibly TRBD1 (6 bases). This CDR3 contains 13 residues. Germline V gives CDR1 SGHRS, CDR2 YFSETQ. Trimming took off 5 bases at V and 7 bases at J, with 13 bases between the two ends. As DNA, the CDR3 is TGCGCCAGCAGACAGGGTTTGGAACAGCCCCAGCATTTT. This codes for CASRQGLEQPQHF.

This clone was seen just once. The CDR3 loop is CASRAARASNQPQHF. For the CDR3, the DNA is TGTGCCAGCCGAGCCGCCAGGGCGAGCAATCAGCCCCAGCATTTT. This chain uses TRBV19 with TRBJ1-5; D is possibly TRBD1 (5 bases). CDR1 and CDR2 (germline): LNHDA, SQIVND (reference sequence). V lost 9 bases, J lost 1 base, and 16 bases lay in between. The CDR3 consists of 15 residues.

In regard to this clone: The sample contains more than one DNA sequence encoding this CDR3. The J gene is TRBJ1-1, the V gene TRBV7-2, with D uncertain. The CDR3 contains 13 residues. The V end was cut by 2 bases, the J end by 1 base, with 5 bases between. Germline V gene data show CDR1 as SGHTA and CDR2 as FQGNSA. CDR3 nucleotide sequence: TGTGCCAGCAGCTTACAAGAGAACACTGAAGCTTTCTTT. Residues: CASSLQENTEAFF. The whole variable domain, filled in from reference TRBV7-2 and TRBJ1-1, reads GAGVSQSPSNKVTEKGKDVELRCDPISGHTALYWYRQSLGQGLEFLIYFQGNSAPDKSGLPSDRFSAERTGGSVSTLTIQRTQQEDSAVYLCASSLQENTEAFFGQGTRLTVV.

The chain employs TRBV9 and TRBJ2-7; 9 bases agree with TRBD1. V trimming: 6 bases; J trimming: 5 bases; junction bases outside the gene matches: 15. The CDR3 totals 16 residues. Germline CDR1 reads SGDLS; CDR2 reads YYNGEE. The CDR3 DNA is TGTGCCAGCAACCAATACGGACAGGGGTGGTCCGACGAGCAGTACTTC. Residues: CASNQYGQGWSDEQYF.

As for this clone: One junction end does not reproduce the germline sequence, and a read error may be involved. The chain has TRBV6-1 and TRBJ1-5; D is undetermined. The CDR3 contains 12 residues. Looked up from germline, CDR1 is MNHNS and CDR2 is SASEGT. This CDR3 is CTSSEALQPQHF. CDR3 nucleotides: TGTACCAGCAGTGAAGCGTTACAGCCCCAGCATTTT.

The chain carries TRBV29-1 and TRBJ1-1; weak D call: TRBD1 (6 bases). Trimming cost V 7 bases and J 7 bases, with 22 bases left between them. This CDR3 region has 14 residues. Germline V gene lookup returns CDR1 SQVTM and CDR2 ANQGSEA. CDR3 in amino acids: CSALRGGALGEAFF. The CDR3 coding sequence is TGCAGCGCCTTGCGTGGGGGGGCGCTTGGTGAAGCTTTCTTT. Complete variable domain (other parts from reference TRBV29-1 and TRBJ1-1): SAVISQKPSRDICQRGTSLTIQCQVDSQVTMMFWYRQQPGQSLTLIATANQGSEATYESGFVIDKFPISRPNLTFSTLTVSNMSPEDSSIYLCSALRGGALGEAFFGQGTRLTVV.